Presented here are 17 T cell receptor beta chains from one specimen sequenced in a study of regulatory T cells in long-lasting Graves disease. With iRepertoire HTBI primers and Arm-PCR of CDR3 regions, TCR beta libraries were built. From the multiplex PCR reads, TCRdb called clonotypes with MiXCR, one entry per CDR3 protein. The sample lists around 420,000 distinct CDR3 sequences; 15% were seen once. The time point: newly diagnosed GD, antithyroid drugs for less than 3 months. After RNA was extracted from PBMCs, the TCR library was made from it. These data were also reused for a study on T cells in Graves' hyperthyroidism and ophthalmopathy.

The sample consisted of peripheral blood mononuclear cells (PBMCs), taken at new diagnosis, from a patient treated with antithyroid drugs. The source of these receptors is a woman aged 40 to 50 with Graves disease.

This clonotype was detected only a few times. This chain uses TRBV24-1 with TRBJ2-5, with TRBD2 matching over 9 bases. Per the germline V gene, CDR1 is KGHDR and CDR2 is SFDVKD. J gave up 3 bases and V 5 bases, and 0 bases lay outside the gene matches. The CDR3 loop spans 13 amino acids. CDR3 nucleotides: TGTGCCACCAGTGTAGCGGGAGAAGAGACCCAGTACTTC. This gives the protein CATSVAGEETQYF.

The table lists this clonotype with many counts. The CDR3 loop is CASSPSLFETQYF. The CDR3 nucleotides are TGTGCCAGCAGCCCCTCCCTCTTTGAGACCCAGTACTTC. V is TRBV6-1 and J is TRBJ2-5; D call uncertain. Germline CDR1 is MNHNS and CDR2 is SASEGT. V lost 6 bases and J 5 bases, leaving 13 bases between the germline ends. This CDR3 region has 13 residues.

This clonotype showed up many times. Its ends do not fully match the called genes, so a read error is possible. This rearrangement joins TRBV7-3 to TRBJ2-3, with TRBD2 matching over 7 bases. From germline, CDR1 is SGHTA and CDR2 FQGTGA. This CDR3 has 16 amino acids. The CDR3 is CASSLTPTSWADTQYF. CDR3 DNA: TGTGCCAGCAGCCTAACCCCGACTAGCTGGGCGGATACGCAGTATTTT.

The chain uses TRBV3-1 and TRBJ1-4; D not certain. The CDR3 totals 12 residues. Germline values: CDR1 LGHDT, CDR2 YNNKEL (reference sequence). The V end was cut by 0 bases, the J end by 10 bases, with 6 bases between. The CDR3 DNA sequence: TGTGCCAGCAGCCAAGATTTGGGAAAACTGTTTTTT. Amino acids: CASSQDLGKLFF. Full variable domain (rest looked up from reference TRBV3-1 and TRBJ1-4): DTAVSQTPKYLVTQMGNDKSIKCEQNLGHDTMYWYKQDSKKFLKIMFSYNNKELIINETVPNRFSPKSPDKAHLNLHINSLELGDSAVYFCASSQDLGKLFFGSGTQLSVL.

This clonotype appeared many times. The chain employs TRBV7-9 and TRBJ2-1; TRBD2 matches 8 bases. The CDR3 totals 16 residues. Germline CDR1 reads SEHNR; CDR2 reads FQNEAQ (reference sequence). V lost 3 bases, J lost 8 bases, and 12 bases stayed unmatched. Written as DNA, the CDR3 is TGTGCCAGCAGCTTCGGGTTAGGGACTAGTGTGGATGAGCAGTTCTTC. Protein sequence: CASSFGLGTSVDEQFF. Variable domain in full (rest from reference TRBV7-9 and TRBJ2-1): DTGVSQNPRHKITKRGQNVTFRCDPISEHNRLYWYRQTLGQGPEFLTYFQNEAQLEKSRLLSDRFSAERPKGSFSTLEIQRTEQGDSAMYLCASSFGLGTSVDEQFFGPGTRLTVL.

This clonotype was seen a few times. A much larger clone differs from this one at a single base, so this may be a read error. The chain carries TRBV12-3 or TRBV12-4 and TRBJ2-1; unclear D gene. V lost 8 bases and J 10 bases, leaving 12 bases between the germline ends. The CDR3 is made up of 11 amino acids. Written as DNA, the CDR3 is TGTGCCAGCCCTCTCCTCGAGGAGCAGTTCTTC. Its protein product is CASPLLEEQFF.

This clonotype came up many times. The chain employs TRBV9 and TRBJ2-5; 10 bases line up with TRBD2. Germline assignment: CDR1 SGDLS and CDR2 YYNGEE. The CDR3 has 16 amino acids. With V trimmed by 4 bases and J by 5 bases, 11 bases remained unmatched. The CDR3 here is CASSNSLAGGGETQYF. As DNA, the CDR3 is TGTGCCAGCAGCAATTCCTTAGCGGGAGGTGGGGAGACCCAGTACTTC.

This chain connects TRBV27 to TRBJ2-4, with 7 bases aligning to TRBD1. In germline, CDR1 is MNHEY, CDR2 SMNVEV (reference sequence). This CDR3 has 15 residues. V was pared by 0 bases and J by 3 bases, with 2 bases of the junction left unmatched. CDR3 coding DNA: TGTGCCAGCAGTTTATCCGCAGGGGGCAAAAACATTCAGTACTTC. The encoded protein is CASSLSAGGKNIQYF.

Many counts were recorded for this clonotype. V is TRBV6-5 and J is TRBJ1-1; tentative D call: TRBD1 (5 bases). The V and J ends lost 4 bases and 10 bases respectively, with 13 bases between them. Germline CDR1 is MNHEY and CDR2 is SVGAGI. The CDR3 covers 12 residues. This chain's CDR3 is CASSSQGFAAFF. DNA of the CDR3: TGTGCCAGCAGTTCTCAGGGATTCGCAGCTTTCTTT.

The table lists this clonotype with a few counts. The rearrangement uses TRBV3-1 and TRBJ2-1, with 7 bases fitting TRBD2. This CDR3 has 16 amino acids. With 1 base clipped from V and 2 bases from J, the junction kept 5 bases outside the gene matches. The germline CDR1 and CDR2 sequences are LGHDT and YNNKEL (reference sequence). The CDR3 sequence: CASSQGRGRAYNEQFF. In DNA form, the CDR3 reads TGTGCCAGCAGCCAAGGCCGGGGGAGGGCCTACAATGAGCAGTTCTTC.

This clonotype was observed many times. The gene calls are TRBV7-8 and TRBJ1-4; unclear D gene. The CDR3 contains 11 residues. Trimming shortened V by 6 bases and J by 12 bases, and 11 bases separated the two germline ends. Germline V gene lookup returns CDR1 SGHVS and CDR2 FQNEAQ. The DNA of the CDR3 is TGTGCCAGCAGTAATAGGAGGGAACTGTTTTTT. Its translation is CASSNRRELFF.

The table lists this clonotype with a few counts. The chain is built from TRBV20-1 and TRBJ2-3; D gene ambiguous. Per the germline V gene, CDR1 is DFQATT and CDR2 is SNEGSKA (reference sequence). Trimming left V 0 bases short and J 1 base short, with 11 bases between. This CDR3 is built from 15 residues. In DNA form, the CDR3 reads TGCAGTGCTAGAGATCAAGCGCTGGGCACAGATACGCAGTATTTT. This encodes CSARDQALGTDTQYF.

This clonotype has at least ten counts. The CDR3 sequence: CASTQGPGQNTEAFF. The CDR3 nucleotides read TGTGCCAGCACCCAAGGGCCGGGACAGAACACTGAAGCTTTCTTT. The chain joins TRBV9 to TRBJ1-1, with D perhaps TRBD1 (6 bases). This CDR3 has 15 residues. Germline V CDR1 and CDR2: SGDLS, YYNGEE. V lost 6 bases and J 1 base, leaving 16 bases between the germline ends. Full variable domain (outside the CDR3, taken from reference TRBV9 and TRBJ1-1): DSGVTQTPKHLITATGQRVTLRCSPRSGDLSVYWYQQSLDQGLQFLIQYYNGEERAKGNILERFSAQQFPDLHSELNLSSLELGDSALYFCASTQGPGQNTEAFFGQGTRLTVV.

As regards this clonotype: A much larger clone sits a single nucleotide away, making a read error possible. Here the CDR3 DNA reads TGTGCCAGCAGCGTAGCGGACAGGGTTAATGGAAAACTGTTTTTT. Amino acids: CASSVADRVNGKLFF. The chain links TRBV9 to TRBJ1-4; 8 nucleotides agree with TRBD1. The germline V gene encodes CDR1 SGDLS and CDR2 YYNGEE. The CDR3 is 15 amino acids.

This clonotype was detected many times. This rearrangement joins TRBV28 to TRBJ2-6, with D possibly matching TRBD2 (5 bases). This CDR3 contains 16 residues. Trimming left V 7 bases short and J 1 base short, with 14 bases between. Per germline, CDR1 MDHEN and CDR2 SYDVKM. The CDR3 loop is CASKEDWISGANVLTF. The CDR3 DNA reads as TGTGCCAGCAAGGAGGATTGGATATCTGGGGCCAACGTCCTGACTTTC.

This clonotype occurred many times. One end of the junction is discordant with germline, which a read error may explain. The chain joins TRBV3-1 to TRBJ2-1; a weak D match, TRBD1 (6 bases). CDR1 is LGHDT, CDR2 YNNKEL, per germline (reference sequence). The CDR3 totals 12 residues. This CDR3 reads CASTQSGVEQFF. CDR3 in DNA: TGTGCCAGCACCCAATCAGGGGTTGAGCAGTTCTTC.

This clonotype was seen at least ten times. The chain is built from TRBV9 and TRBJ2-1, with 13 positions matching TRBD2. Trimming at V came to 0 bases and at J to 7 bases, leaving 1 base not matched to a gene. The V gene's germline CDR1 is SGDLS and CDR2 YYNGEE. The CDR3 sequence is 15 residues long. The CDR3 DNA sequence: TGTGCCAGCAGCGTAGGGGGACTAGCGGGGAATGAGCAGTTCTTC. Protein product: CASSVGGLAGNEQFF.